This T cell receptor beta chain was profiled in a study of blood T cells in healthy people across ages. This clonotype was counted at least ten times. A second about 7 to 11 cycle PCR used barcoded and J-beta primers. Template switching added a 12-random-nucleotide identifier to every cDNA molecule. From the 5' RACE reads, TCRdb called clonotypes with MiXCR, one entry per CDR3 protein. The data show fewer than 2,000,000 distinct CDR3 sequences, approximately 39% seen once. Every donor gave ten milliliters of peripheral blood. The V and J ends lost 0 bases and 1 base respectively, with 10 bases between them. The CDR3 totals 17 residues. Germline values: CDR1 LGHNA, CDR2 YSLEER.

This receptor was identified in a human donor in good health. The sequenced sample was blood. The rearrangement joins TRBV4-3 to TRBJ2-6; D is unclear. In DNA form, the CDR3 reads TGCGCCAGCAGCCAAGATCCCAGGACGTCTGGGGCCAACGTCCTGACTTTC. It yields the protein CASSQDPRTSGANVLTF.